This TCR beta chain emerged from a study of cytomegalovirus exposure and HLA in healthy donors. With 60 Vbeta and 13 Jbeta primers, the PCR was carried out. Method: immunoSEQ multiplex PCR; TCRdb's copy keeps in-frame clones and lacks some. The sample consists of around 150,000 clones, 79% of them appearing once. The TCR sequence derives from a human donor in good health. Sequencing input: PBMCs.

DNA of the CDR3: TGCGCCAGCAAAGCGGCCGAGCGGGGGAACTACGAGCAGTACTTC. Translation gives CASKAAERGNYEQYF. The chain recombines TRBV4-1 with TRBJ2-7; TRBD2 aligns across 8 bases. The V gene's germline CDR1 is MGHRA and CDR2 YSYEKL. J was trimmed by 3 bases and V by 7 bases; bases with no gene match: 11. CDR3 length: 15 residues.